This T cell receptor beta chain was recorded in a study of human T cells and chemical hapten exposure. The V gene lost 2 bases and the J gene lost 4 bases, with 16 bases spanning the gap. Germline-derived CDR1 and CDR2 are ENHRY and SYGVKD. The CDR3 totals 16 residues. What the library attached to individual cDNA molecules were unique molecular identifiers. TCRdb reprocessed the RACE reads with MiXCR, giving one entry per CDR3 protein. The table shows 110,000 or so distinct CDR3 sequences, with 30% to 35% occurring only once. Time point in this sample: patch test 3, about 24 weeks after DPC sensitization. Sample treatment: therapeutic diphenylcyclopropenone sensitization with weekly scalp DPC. Blood was drawn before each patch test was applied.

The source of this sequence is a man aged 40-49 years with alopecia areata. Some clones in this sample may be carry-over from other donors' samples. Sequenced material: whole blood, taken in connection with sensitization to the hapten diphenylcyclopropenone (DPC). This rearrangement joins TRBV10-3 to TRBJ2-3, with D maybe TRBD2 (6 bases). Here the CDR3 reads CAISEPTSGEADTQYF. For the CDR3, the DNA is TGTGCCATCAGTGAGCCGACGTCGGGGGAGGCAGATACGCAGTATTTT.